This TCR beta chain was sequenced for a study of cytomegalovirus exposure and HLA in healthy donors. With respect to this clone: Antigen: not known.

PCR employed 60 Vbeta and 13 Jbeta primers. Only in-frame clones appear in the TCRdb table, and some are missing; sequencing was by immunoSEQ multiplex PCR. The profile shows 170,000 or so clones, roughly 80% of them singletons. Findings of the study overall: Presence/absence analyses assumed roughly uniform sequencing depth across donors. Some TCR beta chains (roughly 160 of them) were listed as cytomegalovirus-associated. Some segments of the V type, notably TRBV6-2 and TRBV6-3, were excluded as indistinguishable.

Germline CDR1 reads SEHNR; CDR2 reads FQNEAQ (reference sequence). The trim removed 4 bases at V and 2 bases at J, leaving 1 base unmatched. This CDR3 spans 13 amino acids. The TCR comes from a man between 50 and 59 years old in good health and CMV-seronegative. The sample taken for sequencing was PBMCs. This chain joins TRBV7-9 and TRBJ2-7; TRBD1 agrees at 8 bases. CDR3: CASSSTGAYEQYF. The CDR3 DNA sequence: TGTGCCAGCAGCTCGACAGGGGCCTACGAGCAGTACTTC. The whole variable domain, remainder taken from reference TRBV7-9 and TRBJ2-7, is DTGVSQNPRHKITKRGQNVTFRCDPISEHNRLYWYRQTLGQGPEFLTYFQNEAQLEKSRLLSDRFSAERPKGSFSTLEIQRTEQGDSAMYLCASSSTGAYEQYFGPGTRLTVT.